The clone carrying this T cell receptor (beta chain) was counted a few times. Germline V gene lookup returns CDR1 SNHLY and CDR2 FYNNEI. Trimming at V came to 6 bases and at J to 3 bases, leaving 6 bases not matched to a gene. CDR3 length: 14 residues. This sample was included in a study of human T cells and chemical hapten exposure. Turning to the study itself: The study traced per-sample TCR yield variation mainly to small differences in pooled library volumes.

Time point here: healthy volunteer bleed at 2 weeks. Unfractionated whole blood was the source of the extracted total RNA. The library put unique molecular identifiers onto individual cDNA molecules. Each CDR3 protein is one row after TCRdb ran MiXCR on the RACE reads. The table lists roughly 120,000 distinct CDR3 sequences, around 8.2% of them singletons. The receptor comes from a male donor in good health. Some clones in this sample may be carry-over from other donors' samples. Material: whole blood. The V call is TRBV2, the J call TRBJ2-3; TRBD1 matches at 7 bases. CDR3 protein: CASRTDRATDTQYF. DNA of the CDR3: TGTGCCAGCAGAACCGACAGGGCTACAGATACGCAGTATTTT.